This is a list of T cell receptor beta chains from one sample in a study of T cell responses to AZD1222 COVID-19 vaccine. TCRdb's table, derived via immunoSEQ multiplex PCR, lists solely in-frame clones and lacks some. The table includes some 120,000 clones, around 90% detected once. The sequenced sample was peripheral blood, obtained on day 0 of AZD1222 vaccination. These receptors were taken from an adult in good health. Both conserved end residues are part of each CDR3.

>13|TRBV5-8|TRBJ2-7
CASSLSGIYEQYF
>15|TRBV29-1|TRBJ2-2
CSGLSRDPNTGELFF
>11|TRBV19|TRBJ1-2
CASSTAAIRTF
>19|TRBV30|TRBJ1-3
CAWTIPWGQGYGSGNTIYF
>15|TRBV4-3|TRBJ2-5
CASSQGQGGQETQYF
>15|TRBV28|TRBJ2-7
CASSLPGDGSYEQYF
>15|TRBV7-8|TRBJ1-2
CASSLYGLDLYGYTF
>13|TRBV29-1|TRBJ2-7
CSVVGDRGLEQYF
>13|TRBV7-2|TRBJ2-2
CASSLQGIGELFF
>14|TRBV4-2|TRBJ1-1
CASSRRTGNTEAFF
>13|TRBV5-1|TRBJ2-3
CASSQGSSDTQYF
>15|TRBV6-5|TRBJ1-1
CASSPQTGGGTEAFF
>14|TRBV2|TRBJ1-1
CASAPQGANTEAFF
>18|TRBV9|TRBJ2-6
CASSSRTSGTSGANVLTF